This entry describes one T cell receptor (beta chain). These data come from a study of CD8 T cells in Susac syndrome. TEMRA cells were FACS-enriched and CD8+ and CD4+ T cells negatively isolated. Random-hexamer reverse transcription was applied to roughly 0.45 to 1 ug RNA. Each CDR3 protein gets one entry after TCRdb re-called the immunoSEQ multiplex PCR reads with MiXCR. The repertoire holds approximately 150,000 distinct CDR3 sequences, approximately 94% seen once, with around 0.08% in the top ten. This CDR3 has 14 amino acids. V was shortened by 3 bases and J by 0 bases, with 9 bases between the two germline ends. Germline V lookup: CDR1 SEHNR, CDR2 FQNEAQ (reference sequence).

This clonotype was obtained from a human donor in good health. Sequencing input: CD4+ T cells from PBMCs. V is TRBV7-9 and J is TRBJ2-7, with D unclear. The CDR3 DNA follows: TGTGCCAGCAGCTTGACACTAAACTCCTACGAGCAGTACTTC. This codes for CASSLTLNSYEQYF.